The 25 T cell receptor beta chains in this list originate from one sample, sequenced in a study of read filtering for tumor transcriptome and immune sequencing. From approximately 430 ng of RNA, a library with molecular barcoded alpha/delta and beta/gamma adaptors was made. Each CDR3 protein is one row after TCRdb ran MiXCR on the reads. The sample shows 100,000 to 150,000 distinct CDR3 sequences, less than 15% of them seen only once. Sequencing was done on a sample of a population of CD138-negative cells sorted from bone marrow. The source of these receptors is a donor aged 40 or over with multiple myeloma.

This clonotype has ten or more counts. The chain couples TRBV29-1 to TRBJ1-4; D unresolved. The CDR3 totals 13 residues. Germline V gives CDR1 SQVTM, CDR2 ANQGSEA. V lost 6 bases and J lost 0, with 8 bases in between. CDR3 in DNA: TGCAGCGTGAGCACCTCAACTAATGAAAAACTGTTTTTT. This sequence encodes CSVSTSTNEKLFF. Variable domain in full (rest from reference TRBV29-1 and TRBJ1-4): SAVISQKPSRDICQRGTSLTIQCQVDSQVTMMFWYRQQPGQSLTLIATANQGSEATYESGFVIDKFPISRPNLTFSTLTVSNMSPEDSSIYLCSVSTSTNEKLFFGSGTQLSVL.

The chain combines TRBV19 with TRBJ1-4, with D hard to call. The CDR3 has 16 residues. Germline lookup yields CDR1 LNHDA and CDR2 SQIVND (reference sequence). Trimming pared 0 bases from V and 7 bases from J, leaving 15 bases between. The CDR3 here is CASSIDLAGGAEKLFF. The DNA of the CDR3 is TGTGCCAGTAGTATAGATTTGGCTGGAGGCGCTGAAAAACTGTTTTTT.

This clonotype was counted ten times or more. This chain's CDR3 is CASSPSASGFSTDTQYF. Here the CDR3 DNA reads TGCGCCAGCAGCCCTTCGGCTAGCGGGTTTAGCACAGATACGCAGTATTTT. V gene TRBV4-1 combines with J gene TRBJ2-3, with 8 bases matching TRBD2. Germline V CDR1 and CDR2: MGHRA, YSYEKL. The CDR3 contains 17 residues. V trimming: 4 bases; J trimming: 0 bases; junction bases outside the gene matches: 9.

This clonotype was found many times. The gene calls are TRBV7-6 and TRBJ1-4; the D gene is possibly TRBD1 (5 bases). V dropped 1 base and J dropped 5 bases, with 8 bases sitting between them. Germline CDR1 and CDR2: SGHVS and FNYEAQ. The CDR3 runs 14 residues. The CDR3 loop reads CASSLGEGNEKLFF. The CDR3 DNA follows: TGTGCCAGCAGCTTAGGGGAGGGGAATGAAAAACTGTTTTTT.

This clonotype was observed many times. The J gene is TRBJ2-1, the V gene TRBV19; D gene uncertain. V lost 4 bases and J 4 bases, leaving 11 bases between the germline ends. The CDR3 sequence is 14 residues long. CDR1 LNHDA and CDR2 SQIVND come from the germline V gene (reference sequence). CDR3 residues: CASSSRRLYNEQFF. CDR3 bases: TGTGCCAGTAGTAGTCGCCGGTTATACAATGAGCAGTTCTTC.

This clonotype was counted ten times or more. The chain recombines TRBV7-9 with TRBJ2-5; 13 nucleotides align to TRBD2. This CDR3 is built from 15 residues. CDR1 SEHNR and CDR2 FQNEAQ come from the germline V gene (reference sequence). V dropped 5 bases and J dropped 2; count of bases not matched to a gene: 2. CDR3 in DNA: TGTGCCAGCAGCAAGGGACTAGCGGGGCAAGAGACCCAGTACTTC. Translating it yields CASSKGLAGQETQYF.

This clonotype has a count of ten or more. The gene calls are TRBV9 and TRBJ2-1; 11 positions match TRBD2. The CDR3 runs to 17 residues. Per germline, CDR1 SGDLS and CDR2 YYNGEE. V was pared by 0 bases and J by 3 bases, with 5 bases of the junction left unmatched. In DNA, the CDR3 is TGTGCCAGCAGCGTAGCTCCCACTAGCGGGGGCTACAATGAGCAGTTCTTC. This codes for CASSVAPTSGGYNEQFF.

This clonotype has ten or more counts. The chain links TRBV7-9 to TRBJ1-1; D ambiguous. Trimming removed 5 bases at V and 0 bases at J, with 7 bases between. The germline CDR1 and CDR2 sequences are SEHNR and FQNEAQ (reference sequence). The CDR3 contains 13 residues. DNA for the CDR3: TGTGCCAGCAGCAGGACGGTGAACACTGAAGCTTTCTTT. Residues: CASSRTVNTEAFF.

The chain links TRBV11-1 to TRBJ2-1; D is unclear. This CDR3 comprises 13 residues. The V end lost 5 bases, the J end lost 8 bases, and 13 bases lay between the germline ends. The germline gives CDR1 SGHAT, CDR2 FQDESV (reference sequence). In DNA, the CDR3 is TGTGCCAGCAGCCAGACCGGTTTCGATGAGCAGTTCTTC. Protein: CASSQTGFDEQFF. Based on the CDR3 plus reference TRBV11-1 and TRBJ2-1, the full variable domain is EAEVAQSPRYKITEKSQAVAFWCDPISGHATLYWYRQILGQGPELLVQFQDESVVDDSQLPKDRFSAERLKGVDSTLKIQPAELGDSAMYLCASSQTGFDEQFFGPGTRLTVL.

On this clonotype: This may be a read error: a much more frequent sequence differs by one nucleotide. The gene calls are TRBV7-9 and TRBJ2-2; D gene uncertain. The CDR3 has 13 residues. The germline V and J ends were trimmed by 2 bases and 7 bases, with 8 bases remaining between them. Germline CDR1 and CDR2: SEHNR and FQNEAQ (reference sequence). This CDR3 reads CASSLSNVGELFF. For the CDR3, the DNA is TGTGCCAGCAGCTTATCTAACGTCGGGGAGCTGTTTTTT.

This clonotype was seen ten or more times. This sequence joins TRBV19 and TRBJ2-1, with 10 bases lining up with TRBD2. The V gene's germline CDR1 is LNHDA and CDR2 SQIVND (reference sequence). This CDR3 is 13 amino acids long. Trimming removed 3 bases from V and 10 bases from J; junction bases left unmatched: 3. CDR3 DNA sequence: TGTGCCAGTAGTATTTGGGGACTAGCGGAGCAGTTCTTC. Its translation is CASSIWGLAEQFF.

This clonotype was seen many times. V usage is TRBV4-1 and J usage is TRBJ2-2; TRBD1 matches 8 bases. Germline V gene data show CDR1 as MGHRA and CDR2 as YSYEKL. The V and J ends lost 5 bases and 1 base, in that order; junction bases with no gene match: 3. This CDR3 spans 15 amino acids. The CDR3 protein is CASSAGQVNTGELFF. In DNA form, the CDR3 reads TGCGCCAGCAGCGCGGGACAGGTGAACACCGGGGAGCTGTTTTTT.

This clonotype occurred many times. The J gene is TRBJ1-2, the V gene TRBV7-3; D gene uncertain. From germline, CDR1 is SGHTA and CDR2 FQGTGA. CDR3 length: 16 amino acids. V shed 4 bases and J shed 6 bases, with 21 bases lying between them. CDR3 in DNA: TGTGCCAGCAGCTCCACACCCGACGGTCTGAGGGATGGCTACACCTTC. Translation: CASSSTPDGLRDGYTF.

This clonotype was seen at least ten times. The J gene is TRBJ1-4, the V gene TRBV20-1, with 9 bases identical to TRBD1. Germline loops: CDR1 DFQATT, CDR2 SNEGSKA (reference sequence). The CDR3 covers 13 residues. V shed 1 base and J 7 bases; nucleotides not matched to a gene: 1. The CDR3 loop reads CSARGGQGEKLFF. The CDR3 region has the DNA TGCAGTGCTAGAGGGGGACAGGGTGAAAAACTGTTTTTT.

This clonotype was recorded a few times. The rearrangement joins TRBV27 to TRBJ2-3; possibly TRBD2 for D (6 bases). Per the germline V gene, CDR1 is MNHEY and CDR2 is SMNVEV (reference sequence). V lost 5 bases and J lost 0, with 15 bases in between. The CDR3 has 16 residues. CDR3 in amino acids: CASSPLGGTSTDTQYF. CDR3 DNA sequence: TGTGCCAGCAGTCCTCTGGGGGGAACTAGCACAGATACGCAGTATTTT.

In its sample, this clonotype was seen many times. Written as DNA, the CDR3 is TGTGCCAGCAGCTCAAGACAGGGGGAACAAGAGACCCAGTACTTC. Amino acids: CASSSRQGEQETQYF. The chain combines TRBV21-1 with TRBJ2-5; TRBD1, the table's D call, lacks a check against the DNA. TRBV21-1 counts as a pseudogene. This CDR3 spans 15 amino acids.

This clonotype was counted at least ten times. The gene calls are TRBV20-1 and TRBJ2-5; 12 bases match TRBD2. In germline, CDR1 is DFQATT, CDR2 SNEGSKA (reference sequence). V was clipped by 5 bases and J by 2 bases; unmatched bases: 6. This CDR3 is 15 amino acids long. CDR3 bases: TGCAGTGCTCGGAGACTAGCGGGAGAACAAGAGACCCAGTACTTC. Protein product: CSARRLAGEQETQYF.

This clonotype showed up many times. V usage is TRBV29-1 and J usage is TRBJ2-7; TRBD1 matches at 11 bases. The CDR3 has 12 amino acids. J lost 6 bases, V lost 4 bases, and 2 bases had no gene match. CDR1 is SQVTM, CDR2 ANQGSEA, per germline. Written as DNA, the CDR3 is TGCAGCGTTGTAGGACAGGGGGCCGAGCAGTACTTC. Its protein product is CSVVGQGAEQYF.

This clonotype was observed a few times. A clone one base away is much larger, so this may be a read error. The chain recombines TRBV20-1 with TRBJ2-7; possibly TRBD1 or TRBD2 for D (6 bases each). Germline CDR1 is DFQATT and CDR2 is SNEGSKA (reference sequence). With 2 bases removed from V and 5 bases from J, the gap between germline ends came to 13 bases. The CDR3 spans 13 residues. This CDR3 reads CSARLIGGNEQYF. The CDR3 nucleotides are TGCAGTGCTAGACTGATAGGGGGGAACGAGCAGTACTTC.

This clonotype has ten or more counts. The chain couples TRBV14 to TRBJ2-7; the D is unclear. The CDR3 has 13 residues. Trimming removed 4 bases at V and 5 bases at J, with 12 bases between. The germline gives CDR1 SGHDN, CDR2 FVKESK. The CDR3 nucleotides read TGTGCCAGCAGCCGGACCCAGGCCCACGAGCAGTACTTC. Protein: CASSRTQAHEQYF.

This clonotype has at least ten counts. The chain is built from TRBV6-5 and TRBJ2-3; the D gene is possibly TRBD1 (6 bases). V was pared by 6 bases and J by 4 bases, with 17 bases between. This CDR3 comprises 15 residues. Germline CDR1 is MNHEY and CDR2 is SVGAGI. As DNA, the CDR3 is TGTGCCAGCAGATTAAGAGGGGGTAGCCCAGATACGCAGTATTTT. Its translation: CASRLRGGSPDTQYF.

This clonotype was seen a handful of times. This may stem from a read error, because a much larger clone lies one nucleotide away. The chain has TRBV14 and TRBJ1-2, with unresolved D. The CDR3 extends over 13 amino acids. Germline V lookup: CDR1 SGHDN, CDR2 FVKESK. The CDR3 nucleotides are TGTGCCAGCAGCCCCAGCCCTAACTATGGCCACACCTTC. Translating gives CASSPSPNYGHTF.

As regards this clonotype: This may come from a read error, since a much larger clone is one base off. The chain recombines TRBV15 with TRBJ2-3; 8 positions match TRBD1. The CDR3 runs to 16 residues. Per germline, CDR1 LNHNV and CDR2 YYDKDF (reference sequence). CDR3 protein: CATRRDAGGVTDTQYF. CDR3 in DNA: TGTGCCACCCGCAGAGATGCAGGGGGCGTTACAGATACGCAGTATTTT.

The sample holds one count of this clonotype. This may be a read error, as it is one base from a much larger clone. The genes are TRBV15 and TRBJ1-1; unclear D gene. Looked up from germline, CDR1 is LNHNV and CDR2 is YYDKDF (reference sequence). The length of the CDR3 is 13 residues. CDR3 sequence (DNA): TGTGCCACCAGCGGCGTTCCGAACACTGATGCTTTCTTT. Protein: CATSGVPNTDAFF.

Ten or more counts support this clonotype. The J gene is TRBJ2-1, the V gene TRBV29-1; D uncertain. This CDR3 region has 11 residues. Germline CDR1 and CDR2: SQVTM and ANQGSEA. V shed 5 bases and J shed 7 bases, with 9 bases lying between them. The CDR3 reads CSVSSANEQFF. The CDR3 nucleotides read TGCAGCGTTTCATCAGCTAATGAGCAGTTCTTC.